A selection of T cell receptor beta chains follows, all from one sample in a study of CD8 T cells in ankylosing spondylitis. TCRdb called the 5' RACE reads again in MiXCR, with one record for every CDR3 protein. The sample lists 130,000 to 150,000 distinct CDR3 sequences, 7% to 10% occurring once. Material for sequencing was synovial fluid, either unsorted or a sorted T cell fraction (not recorded which). The source is a male donor with ankylosing spondylitis. Both conserved end residues are part of each CDR3. Each record gives: V gene, D gene, clone size, J gene, CDR3 protein, CDR3 DNA. A D gene is named only where the DNA matches it firmly. A clone size is listed for some rows: how often the clone was seen (once, few, many), or a class if it is expanded.

TRBV3-1	NA	NA	TRBJ2-5	CASSQVIREETQYF	TGTGCCAGCAGCCAAGTCATACGGGAGGAGACCCAGTACTTC
TRBV5-1	NA	many	TRBJ1-2	CASSSIQRQIGYGYTF	TGCGCCAGCAGCTCAATCCAAAGACAGATCGGCTATGGCTACACCTTC
TRBV24-1	TRBD1	many	TRBJ2-3	CAARDSSTDTQYF	TGTGCCGCCCGGGACAGTAGCACAGATACGCAGTATTTT
TRBV12-3/TRBV12-4	NA	few	TRBJ1-6	CASSRDVTVSPLHF	TGTGCCAGCAGTCGTGACGTGACCGTCTCACCCCTCCACTTT
TRBV10-1	TRBD1	many	TRBJ2-3	CASSPTGLDTQYF	TGCGCCAGCAGTCCGACAGGGTTGGATACGCAGTATTTT
TRBV7-2	NA	many	TRBJ1-5	CASSLRVGQDQPQHF	TGTGCCAGCAGCTTAAGGGTAGGGCAAGATCAGCCCCAGCATTTT
TRBV5-1	NA	many	TRBJ2-5	CASSWGGTSEETQYF	TGCGCCAGCAGCTGGGGTGGGACTTCGGAAGAGACCCAGTACTTC
TRBV6-2/TRBV6-3	TRBD1	many	TRBJ2-7	CASSYPDRDRLLSYEQYF	TGTGCCAGCAGTTACCCTGACCGGGACAGGCTTCTTTCCTACGAGCAGTACTTC
TRBV29-1	NA	few	TRBJ2-3	CSVARGIGSTDTQYF	TGCAGCGTCGCCAGGGGAATTGGAAGCACAGATACGCAGTATTTT
TRBV27	NA	many	TRBJ1-5	CASGRFSGNQPQHF	TGTGCCAGCGGGAGGTTTTCCGGCAATCAGCCCCAGCATTTT
TRBV20-1	NA	many	TRBJ2-1	CSASRAGTGNEQFF	TGCAGTGCTAGTCGGGCAGGGACGGGCAATGAGCAGTTCTTC
TRBV7-2	NA	many	TRBJ2-5	CASSLALQETQYF	TGTGCCAGCAGCTTAGCCCTCCAAGAGACCCAGTACTTC
TRBV28	NA	NA	TRBJ1-1	CASSSHKPGGFF	TGTGCCAGCAGTTCCCACAAGCCCGGGGGTTTCTTT
TRBV5-1	NA	medium-sized	TRBJ1-1	CASSPTRGNTEAFF	TGCGCCAGCAGCCCCACCCGCGGAAACACTGAAGCTTTCTTT
TRBV18	NA	many	TRBJ2-3	CASSEAGRGALTQYF	TGTGCCAGCTCTGAGGCTGGCAGGGGAGCTCTTACGCAGTATTTT
TRBV4-1	NA	NA	TRBJ2-5	CASSQDPETQYF	TGCGCCAGCAGCCAAGATCCGGAGACCCAGTACTTC
TRBV7-2	NA	many	TRBJ2-5	CASSTGWQETQYF	TGTGCCAGCTCAACCGGATGGCAAGAGACCCAGTACTTC
TRBV12-3/TRBV12-4	NA	many	TRBJ2-7	CASTKDTSYEQYF	TGTGCCAGCACTAAGGACACCTCCTACGAGCAGTACTTC
TRBV5-1	TRBD1	NA	TRBJ1-2	CASSLQGEYGYTF	TGCGCCAGCAGCTTACAGGGGGAGTATGGCTACACCTTC
TRBV19	TRBD1	many	TRBJ2-7	CASSRGQGLHEQYF	TGTGCCAGTAGTCGAGGACAGGGCCTCCACGAGCAGTACTTC
TRBV7-2	NA	many	TRBJ2-5	CASSFGVRETQYF	TGTGCCAGCAGCTTCGGAGTCCGGGAGACCCAGTACTTC
TRBV5-1	NA	NA	TRBJ1-1	CASSLEAWGSEAFF	TGCGCCAGCAGCTTGGAGGCGTGGGGCTCTGAAGCTTTCTTT
TRBV6-2/TRBV6-3	TRBD1	many	TRBJ1-2	CASSGQGQGYGYTF	TGTGCCAGCAGCGGACAGGGACAGGGCTATGGCTACACCTTC
TRBV2	NA	many	TRBJ2-7	CASSGAELGEQYF	TGTGCCAGCAGTGGGGCCGAACTTGGCGAGCAGTACTTC
TRBV2	NA	NA	TRBJ2-7	CASASSPFSYEQYF	TGTGCCTCCGCGAGTAGCCCCTTTTCCTACGAGCAGTACTTC
TRBV7-9	NA	many	TRBJ1-2	CASSSNRDDGGYTF	TGTGCCAGCAGCTCAAACCGGGACGATGGGGGCTACACCTTC
TRBV14	TRBD2	NA	TRBJ2-1	CASSQGIAGYNEQFF	TGTGCCAGCAGCCAAGGAATAGCGGGGTACAATGAGCAGTTCTTC
TRBV29-1	NA	NA	TRBJ1-1	CSVEEDGDTEAFF	TGCAGCGTTGAAGAGGATGGGGACACTGAAGCTTTCTTT
TRBV29-1	NA	NA	TRBJ2-1	CSGVVGAYNEQFF	TGCAGCGGGGTAGTAGGGGCCTACAATGAGCAGTTCTTC
TRBV28	TRBD2	few	TRBJ2-7	CASSRTLGLAGGTYEQYF	TGTGCCAGCAGCCGAACTCTGGGACTAGCGGGGGGCACCTACGAGCAGTACTTC
TRBV9	NA	NA	TRBJ1-3	CASSPGGVANTIYF	TGTGCCAGCAGCCCCGGCGGGGTCGCAAACACCATATATTTT
TRBV7-2	NA	few	TRBJ2-3	CASSLGGSHDTQYF	TGTGCCAGCAGCTTAGGAGGGTCACACGATACGCAGTATTTT
TRBV9	NA	many	TRBJ2-1	CASSGGASSYNEQFF	TGTGCCAGCAGCGGTGGGGCCAGCTCCTACAATGAGCAGTTCTTC
TRBV20-1	NA	many	TRBJ1-1	CSATGTVNTEAFF	TGCAGTGCTACCGGGACGGTGAACACTGAAGCTTTCTTT
TRBV5-1	NA	few	TRBJ2-5	CASSRQSGPGETQYF	TGCGCCAGCAGCCGTCAGTCAGGGCCCGGGGAGACCCAGTACTTC
TRBV6-2/TRBV6-3	NA	NA	TRBJ2-1	CASSYLGPYNEQFF	TGTGCCAGCAGTTACCTAGGGCCCTACAATGAGCAGTTCTTC
TRBV11-2	TRBD2	few	TRBJ2-5	CASSPPTRGGGETQYF	TGTGCCAGCAGCCCCCCAACCCGGGGGGGGGGAGAGACCCAGTACTTC
TRBV28	TRBD1	NA	TRBJ2-3	CASSPSPGQGARDTQYF	TGTGCCAGCAGCCCTTCCCCGGGACAGGGGGCTCGGGATACGCAGTATTTT
TRBV12-3/TRBV12-4	NA	many	TRBJ1-1	CASSFEGRWTEAFF	TGTGCCAGCAGTTTTGAGGGGCGCTGGACTGAAGCTTTCTTT
TRBV15	NA	many	TRBJ1-4	CATSGPSGEKLFF	TGTGCCACCAGCGGACCCTCGGGAGAAAAACTGTTTTTT
TRBV29-1	TRBD1	many	TRBJ1-2	CSVGGGQIANYGYTF	TGCAGCGTTGGAGGGGGACAGATAGCTAACTATGGCTACACCTTC
TRBV7-8	NA	many	TRBJ2-7	CASSLDPGLYEQYF	TGTGCCAGCAGCTTAGATCCAGGCCTCTACGAGCAGTACTTC
TRBV6-5	TRBD1	many	TRBJ2-2	CASVYRGPSGELFF	TGTGCCAGCGTCTACAGGGGGCCCTCGGGGGAGCTGTTTTTT
TRBV12-3/TRBV12-4	NA	NA	TRBJ2-4	CASRAGTDDENIQYF	TGTGCCAGCAGAGCCGGGACTGACGACGAAAACATTCAGTACTTC
TRBV6-2/TRBV6-3	NA	few	TRBJ2-7	CASSYFPGQNQYEQYF	TGTGCCAGCAGTTACTTTCCGGGACAAAACCAGTACGAGCAGTACTTC
TRBV18	NA	few	TRBJ2-2	CASSPPRHTGELFF	TGTGCCAGCTCACCACCGAGGCACACCGGGGAGCTGTTTTTT
TRBV2	NA	NA	TRBJ1-1	CASSEMSVEAFF	TGTGCCAGCAGTGAGATGTCAGTTGAAGCTTTCTTT
TRBV6-6	NA	many	TRBJ1-1	CASRLNTEAFF	TGTGCCAGTCGACTGAACACTGAAGCTTTCTTT
TRBV4-2	TRBD1	NA	TRBJ1-5	CASSQGQRNQPQHF	TGTGCCAGCAGCCAGGGACAGAGAAATCAGCCCCAGCATTTT
TRBV7-2	TRBD2	many	TRBJ2-3	CASGGLATDTQYF	TGTGCCAGCGGGGGACTAGCGACAGATACGCAGTATTTT
TRBV5-1	NA	many	TRBJ2-1	CASSPDSLEQFF	TGCGCCAGCAGCCCCGACAGCCTTGAGCAGTTCTTC
TRBV28	NA	few	TRBJ1-2	CASQTTYYGYTF	TGTGCCAGCCAAACAACGTACTATGGCTACACCTTC
TRBV10-3	NA	many	TRBJ2-7	CAISESNGLYEQYF	TGTGCCATCAGTGAGTCGAATGGCCTTTACGAGCAGTACTTC
TRBV2	TRBD2	many	TRBJ2-7	CASSASSGGNEQYF	TGTGCCAGCAGTGCCAGTAGCGGGGGCAACGAGCAGTACTTC
TRBV4-2	NA	many	TRBJ2-3	CASSQDLVQIGVYF	TGTGCCAGCAGCCAAGATCTAGTCCAGATTGGAGTGTATTTT
TRBV7-9	TRBD1	NA	TRBJ2-7	CASSSPGQGNEQYF	TGTGCCAGCAGCTCGCCGGGACAGGGCAACGAGCAGTACTTC
TRBV6-5	NA	NA	TRBJ2-2	CASSYGGVITGELFF	TGTGCCAGCAGTTACGGGGGAGTAATCACCGGGGAGCTGTTTTTT
TRBV5-5	TRBD2	NA	TRBJ2-5	CASSPTISGGAETQYF	TGTGCCAGCAGCCCGACGATTAGCGGGGGGGCGGAGACCCAGTACTTC
TRBV5-1	NA	few	TRBJ1-1	CASSKDIATEAFF	TGCGCCAGCAGTAAGGACATCGCCACTGAAGCTTTCTTT
TRBV2	NA	NA	TRBJ2-5	CASSVSGIPPTQYF	TGTGCCAGCAGTGTGTCGGGGATCCCCCCCACCCAGTACTTC